The sequence of this TCR beta chain was determined in a study of blood T cell repertoires in COVID-19. Study summary: Sites across the United States, Italy and Spain contributed samples from acute and convalescent COVID-19. T cells, B-cell-depleted T cells, or PBMCs supplied cDNA or gDNA.

Under the authors' procedure: From reference gene primer amplification, estimates of nucleated cell counts were derived. The method was immunoSEQ multiplex PCR; TCRdb's version includes in-frame clones alone and lacks a portion of them. From that table come the V and J calls and clone size; the DNA was used to work out D and trimming. The sample lists approximately 170,000 clones, about 80% seen once, with about 2.7% in the top ten. Trimming removed 5 bases from V and 0 bases from J, with 11 bases in between. The germline gives CDR1 LNHDA, CDR2 SQIVND (reference sequence). The CDR3 spans 15 residues.

The specimen sequenced was peripheral blood. The V call is TRBV19, the J call TRBJ2-1; D might be TRBD2 (6 bases). This sequence originates from a human donor with acute or convalescent COVID-19. The donor label of this sample is uncertain. The CDR3 protein is CASSGGLGSYNEQFF. CDR3 nucleotides: TGTGCCAGTAGTGGAGGGCTGGGCTCCTACAATGAGCAGTTCTTC.